The 14 T cell receptor beta chains presented below share a single source sample, sequenced in a study of blood T cells in healthy people across ages. The use of a sample-barcoded 5' primer and a J-beta primer mix characterized a second PCR of about 7 to 12 cycles. MiXCR was run by TCRdb on the 5' RACE reads, yielding one entry per CDR3 protein. This table holds over 450,000 distinct CDR3 sequences, approximately 25% found once. The same data also contributed to another study, on T cells of mothers and their children.

Sequencing input: blood. The source of these receptors is a boy younger than 18 in good health.

This clonotype has more than one count but fewer than ten. The gene calls are TRBV2 and TRBJ2-2; D uncertain. The germline V and J ends were trimmed by 4 bases and 4 bases, with 10 bases remaining between them. This CDR3 comprises 14 residues. Germline loops: CDR1 SNHLY, CDR2 FYNNEI. CDR3 in DNA: TGTGCCAGCAGTGTTACAGAGACCACCGGGGAGCTGTTTTTT. The encoded protein is CASSVTETTGELFF.

The rearrangement links TRBV5-1 to TRBJ2-1; D remains ambiguous. The CDR3 contains 12 residues. Germline lookup yields CDR1 SGHRS and CDR2 YFSETQ. V gave up 0 bases and J gave up 8 bases, with 6 bases separating them. Written as DNA, the CDR3 is TGCGCCAGCAGCTTGGTGGGGTATGAGCAGTTCTTC. It codes for CASSLVGYEQFF. Drawing the rest from reference TRBV5-1 and TRBJ2-1, the complete variable domain is KAGVTQTPRYLIKTRGQQVTLSCSPISGHRSVSWYQQTPGQGLQFLFEYFSETQRNKGNFPGRFSGRQFSNSRSEMNVSTLELGDSALYLCASSLVGYEQFFGPGTRLTVL.

This clonotype came up many times. DNA for the CDR3: TGCAGCGTTGAGTCGCGGGAGGGCTACGAGCAGTACTTC. Encoded protein: CSVESREGYEQYF. The chain employs TRBV29-1 and TRBJ2-7; 9 positions match TRBD2. J was trimmed by 3 bases and V by 3 bases; bases with no gene match: 3. Germline V CDR1 and CDR2: SQVTM, ANQGSEA. There are 13 residues in the CDR3.

J is TRBJ2-3 and V is TRBV9; 7 bases align to TRBD2. V was clipped by 4 bases and J by 4 bases; unmatched bases: 9. The CDR3 is 15 amino acids. Germline CDR1 and CDR2: SGDLS and YYNGEE. CDR3 residues: CASSRASGDADTQYF. The DNA for the CDR3 is TGTGCCAGCAGCAGAGCTAGCGGTGACGCAGATACGCAGTATTTT.

This clonotype was counted only a few times. CDR3 sequence: CASSLRGGNTIYF. The CDR3 coding sequence is TGTGCCAGCAGCCTTCGGGGTGGAAACACCATATATTTT. The chain employs TRBV14 and TRBJ1-3; D is undetermined. Germline CDR1 and CDR2: SGHDN and FVKESK. This CDR3 spans 13 amino acids. Deletions cut 4 bases from V and 3 bases from J, with 7 bases between.

The rearrangement uses TRBV20-1 and TRBJ1-4, with a weak D call TRBD1 (6 bases). The CDR3 runs 14 residues. The V gene lost 6 bases and the J gene lost 7 bases, with 18 bases spanning the gap. Germline V gene sequence: CDR1 DFQATT, CDR2 SNEGSKA (reference sequence). The CDR3 spells CSAEQGPLSEKLFF. CDR3 nucleotides: TGCAGTGCCGAACAGGGACCGTTAAGTGAAAAACTGTTTTTT.

This clonotype turned up a few times. The J gene is TRBJ1-6, the V gene TRBV15; D uncertain. The length of the CDR3 is 15 residues. V was pared by 3 bases and J by 9 bases, with 15 bases between. The germline V gene has CDR1 LNHNV and CDR2 YYDKDF (reference sequence). The CDR3 sequence is CATSRVVVWGSPLHF. CDR3 coding DNA: TGTGCCACCAGCAGGGTGGTTGTATGGGGTTCACCCCTCCACTTT.

The chain is built from TRBV28 and TRBJ2-5, with 12 positions matching TRBD1. This CDR3 spans 16 amino acids. Trimming at V came to 2 bases and at J to 5 bases, leaving 6 bases not matched to a gene. Germline CDR1 MDHEN, CDR2 SYDVKM. The CDR3 nucleotides are TGTGCCAGCAGTTTAATCGGGACAGGGGGCGTCGAGACCCAGTACTTC. Translating it yields CASSLIGTGGVETQYF.

This clonotype appeared once. The chain uses TRBV11-2 and TRBJ2-7; D is tentatively TRBD1 or TRBD2 (6 bases each). There are 16 residues in the CDR3. The germline V gene encodes CDR1 SGHAT and CDR2 FQNNGV. The V end was cut by 0 bases, the J end by 5 bases, with 17 bases between. In DNA, the CDR3 is TGTGCCAGCAGCTTAGAATCTTGGCCGGGGGCCCACGAGCAGTACTTC. As protein: CASSLESWPGAHEQYF.

This clonotype turned up a few times. This chain uses TRBV28 with TRBJ2-7; D not resolved. This CDR3 comprises 12 residues. Germline V lookup: CDR1 MDHEN, CDR2 SYDVKM. The V and J ends lost 6 bases and 7 bases respectively, with 13 bases between them. DNA of the CDR3: TGTGCCAGCAGCCAAACGTCTTTGGAGCAGTACTTC. It is translated as CASSQTSLEQYF. The full variable domain, rest sourced from reference TRBV28 and TRBJ2-7, is DVKVTQSSRYLVKRTGEKVFLECVQDMDHENMFWYRQDPGLGLRLIYFSYDVKMKEKGDIPEGYSVSREKKERFSLILESASTNQTSMYLCASSQTSLEQYFGPGTRLTVT.

The table lists this clonotype with a few counts. The chain joins TRBV6-2 or TRBV6-3 to TRBJ2-5; no firm D call. Per germline, CDR1 MNHEY and CDR2 SVGEGT. The CDR3 loop spans 17 amino acids. The germline V and J ends were trimmed by 2 bases and 1 base, with 17 bases remaining between them. The CDR3 is CASSYPWIAAAQETQYF. In DNA, the CDR3 is TGTGCCAGCAGTTACCCTTGGATTGCAGCAGCCCAAGAGACCCAGTACTTC.

The J gene is TRBJ1-2, the V gene TRBV6-5; D unclear. CDR1 is MNHEY and CDR2 is SVGAGI in the germline V gene. CDR3 length: 14 amino acids. V gave up 0 bases and J gave up 4 bases, with 9 bases separating them. CDR3 in DNA: TGTGCCAGCAGTTACTCGAGGCGGCTCTATGGCTACACCTTC. Amino acids: CASSYSRRLYGYTF.

This clonotype was observed many times. DNA for the CDR3: TGCGCCAGCAGCCAAGTAGCGACCGAGGGGACTGAAGCTTTCTTT. Its translation: CASSQVATEGTEAFF. This chain joins TRBV4-1 and TRBJ1-1, with TRBD1 as a possible D gene (5 bases). CDR3 length: 15 residues. Looked up from germline, CDR1 is MGHRA and CDR2 is YSYEKL. Trimming pared 1 base from V and 5 bases from J, leaving 14 bases between.

CDR3 region: CASSAGDRGSNEKLFF. DNA of the CDR3: TGTGCCAGCAGTGCCGGGGACAGGGGTTCTAATGAAAAACTGTTTTTT. The chain joins TRBV12-3 or TRBV12-4 to TRBJ1-4, with TRBD1 matching over 10 bases. CDR3 length: 16 amino acids. The trim removed 5 bases at V and 3 bases at J, leaving 6 bases unmatched.